Listed here are 31 T cell receptor beta chains from one sample, sequenced in a study of OX40 agonist ivuxolimab in advanced cancers. The method was immunoSEQ multiplex PCR; TCRdb's version includes in-frame clones alone and lacks a portion of them. The sample has 20,000 to 25,000 clones, around 78% seen once; the top ten hold 16%. The source material was CD4+ or CD8+ T cells sorted from blood, sampled in a trial of the OX40 agonist ivuxolimab. Source of these receptors: an adult with an advanced solid tumor such as melanoma, head and neck, liver or kidney cancer.

About this clone itself: The identical CDR3 is also encoded by other nucleotide sequences in the sample. This chain links TRBV4-3 with TRBJ2-7, with 7 bases identical to TRBD2. The trim removed 0 bases at V and 4 bases at J, leaving 6 bases unmatched. CDR1 is LGHNA, CDR2 YSLEER, per germline. The CDR3 extends over 15 amino acids. CDR3 bases: TGCGCCAGCAGCCAAGAGGCGGGAGACCGATACGAGCAGTACTTC. Protein product: CASSQEAGDRYEQYF.

CDR3 bases: TGCAGCGTTGTTATTAGAGTGGTTACCTACGAGCAGTACTTC. This codes for CSVVIRVVTYEQYF. The chain has TRBV29-1 and TRBJ2-7; D not certain. V shed 4 bases and J shed 2 bases, with 15 bases lying between them. Germline loops: CDR1 SQVTM, CDR2 ANQGSEA. The CDR3 loop spans 14 amino acids.

The chain recombines TRBV6-1 with TRBJ2-4; 11 bases line up with TRBD1. The length of the CDR3 is 13 residues. CDR1 is MNHNS and CDR2 is SASEGT in the germline V gene. V was pared by 10 bases and J by 8 bases, with 7 bases of the junction left unmatched. CDR3 residues: CATRRGQGDIQYF. The CDR3 DNA reads as TGTGCCACCAGGCGGGGACAGGGGGACATTCAGTACTTC.

V is TRBV10-2 and J is TRBJ2-3; D remains unclear. Germline V gives CDR1 WSHSY, CDR2 SAAADI. There are 11 residues in the CDR3. With 8 bases removed from V and 0 bases from J, the gap between germline ends came to 3 bases. Written as DNA, the CDR3 is TGCGCCAGCGCAAGCACAGATACGCAGTATTTT. It encodes CASASTDTQYF.

The table lists this clone with a few counts. CDR3 sequence (DNA): TGTGCCAGCAGCCCGTCCCGGACAGGGGGCCAAGATACGCAGTATTTT. Its protein is CASSPSRTGGQDTQYF. The J gene is TRBJ2-3, the V gene TRBV7-3; 11 nucleotides align to TRBD1. The CDR3 is 16 amino acids. V shed 5 bases and J 5 bases; nucleotides not matched to a gene: 9. Germline lookup yields CDR1 SGHTA and CDR2 FQGTGA.

The count of this clone is one. The V gene is TRBV6-5, the J gene TRBJ1-5; no definite D call. The germline gives CDR1 MNHEY, CDR2 SVGAGI. Trimming stripped 2 bases from V and 6 bases from J, with 11 bases between. The CDR3 consists of 14 residues. The CDR3 loop reads CASSYTTTGQPQHF. The CDR3 nucleotides read TGTGCCAGCAGTTACACCACCACGGGTCAGCCCCAGCATTTT.

V is TRBV5-4 and J is TRBJ2-3; TRBD1 agrees at 10 bases. Germline V gene data show CDR1 as SGHNT and CDR2 as YYREEE (reference sequence). The trim removed 0 bases at V and 3 bases at J, leaving 4 bases unmatched. This CDR3 contains 16 residues. CDR3 residues: CASSLGQGALTDTQYF. CDR3 DNA: TGTGCCAGCAGCTTGGGACAGGGGGCTTTAACAGATACGCAGTATTTT.

This chain connects TRBV5-1 to TRBJ1-2; no firm D call. The CDR3 is 11 residues long. Per germline, CDR1 SGHRS and CDR2 YFSETQ. The ends were cut back, 3 bases at V and 4 bases at J, with 4 bases in the middle. The CDR3 sequence: CASSSSYGYTF. The CDR3 DNA reads as TGCGCCAGCAGCTCGTCCTATGGCTACACCTTC.

This rearrangement joins TRBV10-2 to TRBJ2-5, with D possibly TRBD2 on 7 matching bases. Trimming took 5 bases from V and 4 from J, leaving 14 bases between them. The germline V gene encodes CDR1 WSHSY and CDR2 SAAADI. This CDR3 has 14 amino acids. CDR3 sequence reads: CASSRGGQLETQYF. CDR3 sequence (DNA): TGCGCCAGCAGTAGGGGGGGACAACTAGAGACCCAGTACTTC.

The chain couples TRBV27 to TRBJ1-6; TRBD1 might be the D (6 bases). The germline V gene encodes CDR1 MNHEY and CDR2 SMNVEV (reference sequence). V gave up 5 bases and J gave up 6 bases, with 14 bases separating them. This CDR3 is built from 15 residues. The CDR3 nucleotides read TGTGCCAGCAGTCCCCCACGGACAGTTAATTCACCCCTCCACTTT. It codes for CASSPPRTVNSPLHF.

The chain uses TRBV5-4 and TRBJ1-1; tentatively, D is TRBD1 (5 bases). Trimming removed 6 bases from V and 5 bases from J, with 11 bases in between. The CDR3 totals 12 residues. Per the germline V gene, CDR1 is SGHNT and CDR2 is YYREEE (reference sequence). The CDR3 is CASTKEGTEAFF. CDR3 nucleotides: TGTGCCAGCACCAAGGAGGGGACTGAAGCTTTCTTT.

This chain links TRBV6-1 with TRBJ2-7; either TRBD1 or TRBD2 may fit D (5 bases each). Trimming stripped 4 bases from V and 2 bases from J, with 12 bases between. Germline-derived CDR1 and CDR2 are MNHNS and SASEGT. The CDR3 extends over 14 amino acids. The CDR3 spells CASSGMGVPYEQYF. For the CDR3, the DNA is TGTGCCAGCAGTGGAATGGGGGTGCCCTACGAGCAGTACTTC.

The gene calls are TRBV5-6 and TRBJ2-1, with D perhaps matching TRBD1 (6 bases). Trimming removed 3 bases at V and 6 bases at J, with 19 bases between. The length of the CDR3 is 16 residues. The germline V gene encodes CDR1 SGHDT and CDR2 YYEEEE. CDR3 nucleotide sequence: TGTGCCAGCAGCTCCCGTTGGTCGACAGGTAGCAATGAGCAGTTCTTC. Its protein is CASSSRWSTGSNEQFF.

The genes are TRBV7-3 and TRBJ2-1; D gene uncertain. Germline CDR1 SGHTA, CDR2 FQGTGA. V was shortened by 2 bases and J by 7 bases, with 3 bases between the two germline ends. The CDR3 has 11 residues. The CDR3 coding sequence is TGTGCCAGCAGCTTAGGAAATGAGCAGTTCTTC. Amino acids: CASSLGNEQFF. The variable domain in full, completed from reference TRBV7-3 and TRBJ2-1, reads GAGVSQTPSNKVTEKGKYVELRCDPISGHTALYWYRQSLGQGPEFLIYFQGTGAADDSGLPNDRFFAVRPEGSVSTLKIQRTERGDSAVYLCASSLGNEQFFGPGTRLTVL.

For the CDR3, the DNA is TGCGCCAGCAGCCAAGAGGTAGCGGGAGGACCCTACGAGCAGTACTTC. Amino acids: CASSQEVAGGPYEQYF. This chain connects TRBV4-3 to TRBJ2-7; TRBD2 agrees at 10 bases. The CDR3 runs to 16 residues. The junction had 4 bases not matched to a gene; V was cut back by 0 bases and J by 2 bases. The germline CDR1 and CDR2 sequences are LGHNA and YSLEER.

This sequence joins TRBV9 and TRBJ2-2; D tentatively fits TRBD1 or TRBD2 (6 bases each). The CDR3 contains 15 residues. CDR1 is SGDLS and CDR2 is YYNGEE in the germline V gene. The V and J ends lost 0 bases and 7 bases respectively, with 13 bases between them. The CDR3 loop is CASSVGRGLSGELFF. CDR3 nucleotide sequence: TGTGCCAGCAGCGTAGGCCGGGGGCTTAGCGGGGAGCTGTTTTTT. The full variable domain, in which reference TRBV9 and TRBJ2-2 provide the parts outside the CDR3, is DSGVTQTPKHLITATGQRVTLRCSPRSGDLSVYWYQQSLDQGLQFLIQYYNGEERAKGNILERFSAQQFPDLHSELNLSSLELGDSALYFCASSVGRGLSGELFFGEGSRLTVL.

V is TRBV6-5 and J is TRBJ1-6, with 7 bases that match TRBD1. The length of the CDR3 is 15 residues. V was clipped by 2 bases and J by 5 bases; unmatched bases: 3. From germline, CDR1 is MNHEY and CDR2 SVGAGI. The DNA of the CDR3 is TGTGCCAGCAGTTACCTACAGGGGAATAATTCACCCCTCCACTTT. It specifies CASSYLQGNNSPLHF.

The chain is built from TRBV11-2 and TRBJ2-5; 8 bases map to TRBD2. Germline loops: CDR1 SGHAT, CDR2 FQNNGV. The CDR3 has 16 residues. V was pared by 5 bases and J by 6 bases, with 14 bases of the junction left unmatched. As DNA, the CDR3 is TGTGCCAGCAGCGCGAGTCGGGGGGGCCTTGGAAAGACCCAGTACTTC. Translated: CASSASRGGLGKTQYF.

The genes are TRBV30 and TRBJ2-1; a weak D match, TRBD2 (6 bases). Trimming removed 3 bases from V and 8 bases from J, with 17 bases in between. Germline CDR1 GTSNPN, CDR2 SVGIG (reference sequence). The CDR3 is 14 amino acids. CDR3 protein: CAWRPGRWDYEQFF. CDR3 bases: TGTGCCTGGAGGCCGGGACGGTGGGACTATGAGCAGTTCTTC.

This clone was detected only a few times. The chain carries TRBV18 and TRBJ1-2, with a tentative D call TRBD1 (5 bases). This CDR3 contains 14 residues. Per the germline V gene, CDR1 is KGHSH and CDR2 is LQKENI. The V end lost 0 bases, the J end lost 7 bases, and 12 bases lay between the germline ends. The chain's CDR3 is CASSPPGDSSGYTF. The CDR3 bases are TGTGCCAGCTCACCACCGGGTGACAGTTCTGGCTACACCTTC.

This sequence joins TRBV18 and TRBJ2-2; D is uncertain. The ends were cut back, 2 bases at V and 5 bases at J, with 9 bases in the middle. Germline lookup yields CDR1 KGHSH and CDR2 LQKENI. The CDR3 consists of 14 residues. For the CDR3, the DNA is TGTGCCAGCTCACCAAGGGCACTAACCGGGGAGCTGTTTTTT. Translation gives CASSPRALTGELFF.

J is TRBJ2-7 and V is TRBV30, with D unclear. Trimming stripped 0 bases from V and 4 bases from J, with 4 bases between. The CDR3 covers 11 residues. Germline CDR1 is GTSNPN and CDR2 is SVGIG (reference sequence). CDR3 nucleotides: TGTGCCTGGAGTGTACAGTACGAGCAGTACTTC. Residues: CAWSVQYEQYF. Full variable domain (missing parts from reference TRBV30 and TRBJ2-7): SQTIHQWPATLVQPVGSPLSLECTVEGTSNPNLYWYRQAAGRGLQLLFYSVGIGQISSEVPQNLSASRPQDRQFILSSKKLLLSDSGFYLCAWSVQYEQYFGPGTRLTVT.

This clone has only a few counts. J is TRBJ2-4 and V is TRBV6-5, with D possibly matching TRBD2 (6 bases). V dropped 4 bases and J dropped 8 bases, with 12 bases sitting between them. CDR1 MNHEY and CDR2 SVGAGI come from the germline V gene. This CDR3 contains 13 residues. The CDR3 DNA reads as TGTGCCAGCAGTTCGGGACTTATGGACATTCAGTACTTC. Protein: CASSSGLMDIQYF.

A few counts support this clone. V and J are TRBV2 and TRBJ1-2; perhaps TRBD1 as D (6 bases). Trimming stripped 11 bases from V and 2 bases from J, with 15 bases between. CDR1 is SNHLY and CDR2 is FYNNEI in the germline V gene. The CDR3 runs to 13 residues. CDR3 region: CAVSKTGNYGYTF. The CDR3 DNA sequence: TGTGCCGTCTCGAAGACAGGCAACTATGGCTACACCTTC.

This sequence joins TRBV7-2 and TRBJ1-2; 12 bases match TRBD1. Germline-derived CDR1 and CDR2 are SGHTA and FQGNSA. The CDR3 covers 16 residues. V dropped 5 bases and J dropped 6; count of bases not matched to a gene: 10. The CDR3 DNA sequence: TGTGCCAGCAGCCTGAACCCCGGGACAGGGGGCGATGGCTACACCTTC. Translated, it gives CASSLNPGTGGDGYTF. Supplemented by reference TRBV7-2 and TRBJ1-2, the full variable domain reads GAGVSQSPSNKVTEKGKDVELRCDPISGHTALYWYRQSLGQGLEFLIYFQGNSAPDKSGLPSDRFSAERTGGSVSTLTIQRTQQEDSAVYLCASSLNPGTGGDGYTFGSGTRLTVV.

The V gene is TRBV7-6, the J gene TRBJ1-4; D call uncertain. Trimming removed 3 bases from V and 1 base from J, with 6 bases in between. Germline V lookup: CDR1 SGHVS, CDR2 FNYEAQ. This CDR3 contains 14 residues. The CDR3 DNA sequence: TGTGCCAGCAGCTTGGAAGAAACTAATGAAAAACTGTTTTTT. Its translation is CASSLEETNEKLFF.

The chain links TRBV6-1 to TRBJ1-2; D call uncertain. V shed 1 base and J shed 9 bases, with 12 bases lying between them. The CDR3 consists of 13 residues. The germline gives CDR1 MNHNS, CDR2 SASEGT. The CDR3 DNA sequence: TGTGCCAGCAGTGAAGAAGGGTTGAGTCGCTACACCTTC. Translated: CASSEEGLSRYTF.

The sample holds one count of this clone. The chain is built from TRBV14 and TRBJ2-1; 9 bases agree with TRBD2. This CDR3 comprises 15 residues. Per germline, CDR1 SGHDN and CDR2 FVKESK. V was clipped by 3 bases and J by 9 bases; unmatched bases: 9. CDR3 in DNA: TGTGCCAGCAGCCATAACCGGGGACTAGCACGTGAGCAGTTCTTC. Translation gives CASSHNRGLAREQFF.

The V call is TRBV6-1, the J call TRBJ2-5, with no clear D. There are 14 residues in the CDR3. V was trimmed by 4 bases and J by 3 bases, leaving 12 bases between them. Looked up from germline, CDR1 is MNHNS and CDR2 is SASEGT. The CDR3 DNA is TGTGCCAGCAGTGGACGCCCTGCCAAAGAGACCCAGTACTTC. This sequence encodes CASSGRPAKETQYF.

This clone has only a few counts. The rearrangement links TRBV5-1 to TRBJ2-7; 7 bases map to TRBD2. The germline V gene encodes CDR1 SGHRS and CDR2 YFSETQ. The CDR3 runs to 16 residues. J lost 0 bases, V lost 0 bases, and 6 bases had no gene match. Written as DNA, the CDR3 is TGCGCCAGCAGCTTGGCCCGGCGGGGGTCCTCCTACGAGCAGTACTTC. It specifies CASSLARRGSSYEQYF. The full variable domain, its missing parts supplied by reference TRBV5-1 and TRBJ2-7, is KAGVTQTPRYLIKTRGQQVTLSCSPISGHRSVSWYQQTPGQGLQFLFEYFSETQRNKGNFPGRFSGRQFSNSRSEMNVSTLELGDSALYLCASSLARRGSSYEQYFGPGTRLTVT.

This clone was observed a single time. The chain recombines TRBV5-1 with TRBJ2-5, with 7 bases fitting TRBD1. The CDR3 runs 15 residues. With 0 bases clipped from V and 7 bases from J, the junction kept 9 bases outside the gene matches. CDR1 is SGHRS and CDR2 is YFSETQ in the germline V gene. The CDR3 here is CASSLEQGPTRTQYF. DNA for the CDR3: TGCGCCAGCAGCTTGGAACAGGGGCCCACCCGGACCCAGTACTTC.